Presented here are 26 T cell receptor beta chains from one specimen sequenced in a study of human T cells and chemical hapten exposure. TCRdb reanalysed the RACE reads using MiXCR and keeps one entry per CDR3 protein. The data show about 93,000 distinct CDR3 sequences, approximately 10% seen once. Described time point: healthy volunteer bleed at 2 weeks. The total RNA was obtained from whole blood that was not fractionated. Sequencing was done on a sample of whole blood. All receptors derive from a female donor in good health. Some clones in this sample may be carry-over from other donors' samples.

This clonotype showed up just a few times. The J gene is TRBJ2-5, the V gene TRBV7-8; tentatively, D is TRBD1 or TRBD2 (5 bases each). CDR1 is SGHVS and CDR2 is FQNEAQ in the germline V gene. V was pared by 3 bases and J by 0 bases, with 14 bases between. The CDR3 sequence is 16 residues long. The CDR3 DNA reads TGTGCCAGCAGCTTGGGACCGCACACCTACCAAGAGACCCAGTACTTC. Translated: CASSLGPHTYQETQYF.

This clonotype has at least ten counts. The V and J genes are TRBV20-1 and TRBJ1-2; no clear D gene. Trimming took off 2 bases at V and 5 bases at J, with 12 bases between the two ends. Germline V gene sequence: CDR1 DFQATT, CDR2 SNEGSKA (reference sequence). This CDR3 has 13 residues. CDR3 nucleotide sequence: TGCAGTGCTAGACCTTCCGGAATTTATGGCTACACCTTC. This translates into CSARPSGIYGYTF.

The chain couples TRBV2 to TRBJ1-4, with D maybe TRBD1 (5 bases). The ends were cut back, 11 bases at V and 3 bases at J, with 16 bases in the middle. Germline values: CDR1 SNHLY, CDR2 FYNNEI. The CDR3 has 14 amino acids. CDR3 in amino acids: CAGRAGTSNEKLFF. CDR3 nucleotides: TGTGCCGGAAGGGCCGGGACCTCTAATGAAAAACTGTTTTTT.

This clonotype was seen repeatedly, ten times or more. The V gene is TRBV7-2, the J gene TRBJ2-5, with unresolved D. With 4 bases removed from V and 0 bases from J, the gap between germline ends came to 3 bases. CDR1 is SGHTA, CDR2 FQGNSA, per germline. The length of the CDR3 is 12 residues. CDR3 in DNA: TGTGCCAGCAGCTCGTACCAAGAGACCCAGTACTTC. This sequence encodes CASSSYQETQYF.

This clonotype was observed at least ten times. This CDR3 is CASSVGGLLTDTQYF. The CDR3 nucleotides read TGTGCCAGCAGTGTGGGAGGTCTTCTCACAGATACGCAGTATTTT. The rearrangement joins TRBV27 to TRBJ2-3; tentative D call: TRBD2 (6 bases). V lost 5 bases, J lost 2 bases, and 14 bases lay in between. CDR3 length: 15 amino acids. Germline V lookup: CDR1 MNHEY, CDR2 SMNVEV (reference sequence).

The table lists this clonotype with many counts. The CDR3 spells CSARGTSGRAPDTQYF. In nucleotides, the CDR3 is TGCAGTGCTAGGGGAACTAGCGGGAGGGCCCCAGATACGCAGTATTTT. This chain uses TRBV20-1 with TRBJ2-3; 13 nucleotides agree with TRBD2. Unmatched junction bases numbered 7, after V lost 3 bases and J lost 4 bases. Germline V CDR1 and CDR2: DFQATT, SNEGSKA (reference sequence). CDR3 length: 16 amino acids.

This clonotype was picked up a small number of times. The gene calls are TRBV5-4 and TRBJ2-3; D is unresolved. The V end was cut by 1 base, the J end by 2 bases, with 11 bases between. The CDR3 length is 15 residues. Looked up from germline, CDR1 is SGHNT and CDR2 is YYREEE (reference sequence). This CDR3 reads CASSLYAPYTDTQYF. DNA for the CDR3: TGTGCCAGCAGCTTGTATGCTCCATACACAGATACGCAGTATTTT.

In this sample, this clonotype turned up a few times. The rearrangement links TRBV13 to TRBJ2-7; D is unresolved. CDR1 PRHDT and CDR2 FYEKMQ come from the germline V gene (reference sequence). V gave up 5 bases and J gave up 0 bases, with 11 bases separating them. The CDR3 is 14 amino acids. CDR3 sequence (DNA): TGTGCCAGCAGCCCCGGCATAAGCTCCTACGAGCAGTACTTC. Encoded protein: CASSPGISSYEQYF.

This clonotype was observed many times. The chain links TRBV2 to TRBJ1-5, with 7 positions matching TRBD1. With V trimmed by 1 base and J by 5 bases, 5 bases remained unmatched. CDR1 is SNHLY and CDR2 is FYNNEI in the germline V gene. This CDR3 spans 15 amino acids. The CDR3 DNA follows: TGTGCCAGCAGTGAAGATGGGACAGCTGATCAGCCCCAGCATTTT. It translates to CASSEDGTADQPQHF.

This clonotype was counted a few times. The chain couples TRBV7-9 to TRBJ2-7; 8 bases map to TRBD1. The CDR3 runs to 14 residues. The J segment lost 5 bases and the V segment lost 5 bases, leaving 8 bases of the junction unmatched. Germline loops: CDR1 SEHNR, CDR2 FQNEAQ (reference sequence). CDR3 nucleotides: TGTGCCAGCAGCCCCGCGACAGGGGTTAACGAGCAGTACTTC. This gives the protein CASSPATGVNEQYF.

This clonotype was found a few times. One end of the junction does not line up with germline, which may come from a read error. The chain couples TRBV28 to TRBJ1-6; D gene uncertain. Germline V gives CDR1 MDHEN, CDR2 SYDVKM. The CDR3 extends over 16 amino acids. CDR3 sequence reads: CASSLLGSDTNSPLNF. In DNA, the CDR3 is TGTGCCAGCAGTCTTCTAGGCAGTGATACTAATTCACCCCTCAACTTT. The entire variable domain, with the rest obtained from reference TRBV28 and TRBJ1-6, is as follows: DVKVTQSSRYLVKRTGEKVFLECVQDMDHENMFWYRQDPGLGLRLIYFSYDVKMKEKGDIPEGYSVSREKKERFSLILESASTNQTSMYLCASSLLGSDTNSPLNFGNGTRLTVT.

This clonotype came up many times. The genes are TRBV12-3 or TRBV12-4 and TRBJ2-3; 12 positions match TRBD2. J lost 5 bases, V lost 3 bases, and 3 bases had no gene match. The CDR3 length is 15 residues. CDR3 coding DNA: TGTGCCAGCAGTTTGACTAGCGGGAGTGAAGATACGCAGTATTTT. Translating it yields CASSLTSGSEDTQYF.

This clonotype has more than one count but fewer than ten. The rearrangement uses TRBV5-5 and TRBJ1-1, with D hard to call. The CDR3 length is 15 residues. V was cut by 1 base and J by 0 bases, with 10 bases left in between. From germline, CDR1 is SGHKS and CDR2 YYEKEE (reference sequence). CDR3 DNA sequence: TGTGCCAGCAGCTTGAATAGCCTCATGAACACTGAAGCTTTCTTT. Its translation: CASSLNSLMNTEAFF.

V gene TRBV27 combines with J gene TRBJ2-1; either TRBD1 or TRBD2 may supply D (6 bases each). The CDR3 length is 14 residues. Looked up from germline, CDR1 is MNHEY and CDR2 is SMNVEV (reference sequence). V lost 8 bases and J lost 6, with 17 bases in between. The CDR3 is CASWGLGGINEQFF. The CDR3 DNA reads as TGTGCCAGCTGGGGCTTAGGGGGGATCAATGAGCAGTTCTTC.

This clonotype was seen a few times. The rearrangement links TRBV2 to TRBJ2-2; D remains ambiguous. Germline lookup yields CDR1 SNHLY and CDR2 FYNNEI. CDR3 length: 12 amino acids. Trimming pared 2 bases from V and 7 bases from J, leaving 5 bases between. CDR3 in DNA: TGTGCCAGCAGTGAATGGGGCGGGGAGCTGTTTTTT. Its protein is CASSEWGGELFF.

This clonotype showed up many times. J is TRBJ2-7 and V is TRBV6-6, with TRBD1 identical over 8 bases. V dropped 6 bases and J dropped 6; count of bases not matched to a gene: 7. The CDR3 spans 13 residues. Germline values: CDR1 MNHNY, CDR2 SVGAGI (reference sequence). CDR3 nucleotides: TGTGCCAGCAGGTCGGGACAGGTGGGCGAGCAGTACTTC. Translation gives CASRSGQVGEQYF.

The CDR3 sequence is CASSSTSGQETQYF. The CDR3 DNA sequence: TGTGCCAGCAGTTCCACTAGCGGACAAGAGACCCAGTACTTC. This rearrangement joins TRBV11-2 to TRBJ2-5; TRBD2 matches at 8 bases. Per germline, CDR1 SGHAT and CDR2 FQNNGV. V shed 6 bases, J shed 2 bases, and the junction held 5 bases outside the gene matches. The CDR3 has 14 residues.

This clonotype appeared many times. The chain carries TRBV12-3 or TRBV12-4 and TRBJ1-1; no clear D. The V end was cut by 5 bases, the J end by 11 bases, with 15 bases between. The CDR3 spans 12 residues. In DNA, the CDR3 is TGTGCCAGCAGTCCTGGACTCTCGGATGCTTTCTTT. Translation gives CASSPGLSDAFF.

This chain uses TRBV10-3 with TRBJ2-5; 13 nucleotides align to TRBD2. Trimming removed 6 bases from V and 0 bases from J; junction bases left unmatched: 10. Germline CDR1 and CDR2: ENHRY and SYGVKD. This CDR3 contains 18 residues. CDR3 DNA: TGTGCCATCAGCGCGGGACTAGCGGGACGCTGGTACCAAGAGACCCAGTACTTC. Amino acid sequence: CAISAGLAGRWYQETQYF.

This clonotype was counted ten times or more. The chain is built from TRBV28 and TRBJ2-7, with TRBD1 identical over 10 bases. Germline trimming cut 6 bases from V and 1 base from J; bases unmatched to any gene: 6. Germline V gives CDR1 MDHEN, CDR2 SYDVKM. CDR3 size: 15 residues. CDR3 loop: CASRAPGQGSYEQYF. The DNA for the CDR3 is TGTGCCAGCAGGGCCCCGGGACAGGGGTCCTACGAGCAGTACTTC. The complete variable domain, with remaining parts taken from reference TRBV28 and TRBJ2-7, reads DVKVTQSSRYLVKRTGEKVFLECVQDMDHENMFWYRQDPGLGLRLIYFSYDVKMKEKGDIPEGYSVSREKKERFSLILESASTNQTSMYLCASRAPGQGSYEQYFGPGTRLTVT.

This clonotype occurred many times. V and J are TRBV28 and TRBJ1-2; D is unresolved. With 2 bases removed from V and 2 bases from J, the gap between germline ends came to 6 bases. The CDR3 is 13 amino acids. The V gene's germline CDR1 is MDHEN and CDR2 SYDVKM. The CDR3 loop reads CASSLDENYGYTF. Written as DNA, the CDR3 is TGTGCCAGCAGTTTAGACGAGAACTATGGCTACACCTTC.

This clonotype was recorded at least ten times. The chain joins TRBV28 to TRBJ1-1; D gene uncertain. Germline V gene data show CDR1 as MDHEN and CDR2 as SYDVKM. V was trimmed by 6 bases and J by 1 base, leaving 12 bases between them. This CDR3 has 14 amino acids. The CDR3 protein is CASSPIPGNTEAFF. The CDR3 DNA sequence: TGTGCCAGCAGCCCAATACCCGGGAACACTGAAGCTTTCTTT.

The sample holds a few counts of this clonotype. This chain uses TRBV7-9 with TRBJ2-3; 10 bases are a match to TRBD2. CDR1 is SEHNR and CDR2 is FQNEAQ in the germline V gene (reference sequence). After removal of 2 bases from V and 4 bases from J, the junction contained 9 bases not matched to a gene. The CDR3 spans 17 residues. CDR3 residues: CASSLTRRTSGADTQYF. The DNA of the CDR3 is TGTGCCAGCAGCTTAACTCGCAGGACTAGCGGAGCAGATACGCAGTATTTT.

The V call is TRBV5-6, the J call TRBJ2-7, with D possibly called TRBD1 or TRBD2 (5 bases each). Looked up from germline, CDR1 is SGHDT and CDR2 is YYEEEE. V lost 0 bases and J 3 bases, leaving 10 bases between the germline ends. The CDR3 spans 14 residues. The CDR3 sequence: CASSLGGSYYEQYF. DNA for the CDR3: TGTGCCAGCAGCTTGGGGGGGTCCTACTACGAGCAGTACTTC.

This clonotype turned up a few times. The chain has TRBV7-9 and TRBJ1-5, with D unresolved. V lost 1 base to trimming and J lost 7 bases, with 8 bases between them. The CDR3 consists of 13 residues. From germline, CDR1 is SEHNR and CDR2 FQNEAQ (reference sequence). CDR3 in amino acids: CASSLGAVQPQHF. The CDR3 DNA sequence: TGTGCCAGCAGCTTAGGAGCCGTACAGCCCCAGCATTTT.

In its sample, this clonotype was seen many times. The CDR3 is CASSPSRGRYNEQFF. The CDR3 DNA reads as TGTGCCAGCAGCCCAAGCAGGGGTAGATACAATGAGCAGTTCTTC. The J gene is TRBJ2-1, the V gene TRBV7-3; maybe TRBD1 (6 bases). This CDR3 has 15 residues. The V gene lost 5 bases and the J gene lost 4 bases, with 15 bases spanning the gap. Germline lookup yields CDR1 SGHTA and CDR2 FQGTGA.